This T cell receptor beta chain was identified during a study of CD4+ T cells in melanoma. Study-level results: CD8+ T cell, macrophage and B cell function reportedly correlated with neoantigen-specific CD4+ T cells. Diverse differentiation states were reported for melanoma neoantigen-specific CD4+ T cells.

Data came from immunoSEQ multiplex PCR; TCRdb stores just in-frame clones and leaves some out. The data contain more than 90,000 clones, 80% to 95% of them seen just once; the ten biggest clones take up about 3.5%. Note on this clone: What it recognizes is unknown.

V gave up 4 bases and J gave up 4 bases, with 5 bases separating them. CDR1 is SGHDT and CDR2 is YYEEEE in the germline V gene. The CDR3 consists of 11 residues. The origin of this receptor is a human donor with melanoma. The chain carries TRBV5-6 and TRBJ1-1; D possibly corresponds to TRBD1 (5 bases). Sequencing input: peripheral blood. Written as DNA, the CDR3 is TGTGCCAGCAGCGGGACCACTGAAGCTTTCTTT. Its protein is CASSGTTEAFF.